A single sample is the source of the 28 T cell receptor beta chains below, sequenced in a study of spatial heterogeneity in lung cancer. TCRdb passed the 5' RACE reads through MiXCR, listing each CDR3 protein once. The sample consists of about 92,000 distinct CDR3 sequences, approximately 12% of them appearing once. The time point is: sample taken at primary tumor resection. From tumor, nontumor lung or frozen PBMC, whole RNA was taken unsorted for sequencing. The sample was PBMCs, taken at surgery. All receptors come from a male donor with early-stage non-small cell lung cancer.

The sample holds a few counts of this clonotype. V is TRBV7-9 and J is TRBJ1-4, with D hard to call. V shed 4 bases and J shed 8 bases, with 11 bases lying between them. The CDR3 loop spans 13 amino acids. Germline V gene lookup returns CDR1 SEHNR and CDR2 FQNEAQ (reference sequence). The CDR3 coding sequence is TGTGCCAGCAGCTACAGTTTACGAGAAAAACTGTTTTTT. Amino acids: CASSYSLREKLFF.

The chain has TRBV29-1 and TRBJ2-2; D remains ambiguous. Trimming pared 1 base from V and 1 base from J, leaving 4 bases between. The germline gives CDR1 SQVTM, CDR2 ANQGSEA. The CDR3 runs to 13 residues. The CDR3 loop is CSVEGGNTGELFF. DNA of the CDR3: TGCAGCGTTGAAGGGGGGAACACCGGGGAGCTGTTTTTT.

This clonotype was seen repeatedly, ten times or more. V usage is TRBV7-2 and J usage is TRBJ2-7, with 9 bases aligning to TRBD1. Germline loops: CDR1 SGHTA, CDR2 FQGNSA. The CDR3 totals 14 residues. With 1 base clipped from V and 6 bases from J, the junction kept 4 bases outside the gene matches. CDR3 coding DNA: TGTGCCAGCAGCTTAGTCGACAGGGGGGGCGAGCAGTACTTC. This encodes CASSLVDRGGEQYF.

The genes are TRBV24-1 and TRBJ1-1, with TRBD1 matching 7 bases. CDR1 and CDR2 (germline): KGHDR, SFDVKD. CDR3 size: 13 residues. V lost 6 bases and J lost 5; bases outside the gene matches: 5. The CDR3 DNA follows: TGTGCCACCAGTAACGGACAGGAAACTGAAGCTTTCTTT. Translation gives CATSNGQETEAFF.

The genes are TRBV13 and TRBJ1-6, with D hard to call. The CDR3 covers 14 residues. V gave up 1 base and J gave up 5 bases, with 6 bases separating them. Germline lookup yields CDR1 PRHDT and CDR2 FYEKMQ (reference sequence). CDR3 protein: CASSLVRDNSPLHF. CDR3 bases: TGTGCCAGCAGCTTAGTCCGAGATAATTCACCCCTCCACTTT.

The chain carries TRBV9 and TRBJ2-7; TRBD1 matches at 7 bases. The CDR3 has 14 amino acids. With 3 bases clipped from V and 3 bases from J, the junction kept 6 bases outside the gene matches. Germline V CDR1 and CDR2: SGDLS, YYNGEE. The CDR3 sequence: CASSGTGDNYEQYF. In DNA form, the CDR3 reads TGTGCCAGCAGCGGTACAGGGGACAACTACGAGCAGTACTTC.

This clonotype was seen only a few times. V gene TRBV24-1 combines with J gene TRBJ1-2; 10 bases agree with TRBD1. This CDR3 has 15 residues. Per germline, CDR1 KGHDR and CDR2 SFDVKD. The V segment lost 5 bases and the J segment 8 bases; nucleotides outside the gene matches: 10. CDR3 nucleotide sequence: TGTGCCACCAGTGCCGGGACAGGGGTTGGAGAAGGCTACACCTTC. Amino acids: CATSAGTGVGEGYTF.

The V and J genes are TRBV5-1 and TRBJ2-7, with 7 bases identical to TRBD1. V gave up 0 bases and J gave up 0 bases; unmatched junction bases: 3. The CDR3 extends over 15 amino acids. Germline lookup yields CDR1 SGHRS and CDR2 YFSETQ. The CDR3 DNA reads TGCGCCAGCAGCTTGGAGGGACAGTACTCCTACGAGCAGTACTTC. Translation gives CASSLEGQYSYEQYF.

The rearrangement links TRBV7-6 to TRBJ2-1, with 8 bases matching TRBD1. The germline V gene encodes CDR1 SGHVS and CDR2 FNYEAQ. V shed 4 bases, J shed 14 bases, and the junction held 10 bases outside the gene matches. This CDR3 spans 13 amino acids. In nucleotides, the CDR3 is TGTGCCAGCAGCTCAGAAGCGACAGGGGAAGAGTTCTTC. Residues: CASSSEATGEEFF.

This clonotype turned up a few times. The rearrangement links TRBV20-1 to TRBJ1-1, with D possibly TRBD1 on 5 matching bases. The CDR3 has 14 amino acids. Germline V gene data show CDR1 as DFQATT and CDR2 as SNEGSKA (reference sequence). V lost 6 bases and J 4 bases, leaving 18 bases between the germline ends. In nucleotides, the CDR3 is TGCAGTGCCCAGAGATCGGGGCCGGGCACTGAAGCTTTCTTT. Translating gives CSAQRSGPGTEAFF.

In its sample, this clonotype was seen a few times. The chain joins TRBV10-1 to TRBJ2-7, with D tentatively TRBD1 (6 bases). Germline values: CDR1 WNHNN, CDR2 SYGVQD (reference sequence). With 3 bases removed from V and 6 bases from J, the gap between germline ends came to 12 bases. This CDR3 contains 13 residues. The CDR3 region is CASSDNRAAEQYF. The CDR3 nucleotides are TGCGCCAGCAGTGATAACAGGGCGGCCGAGCAGTACTTC.

The J gene is TRBJ2-2, the V gene TRBV6-5, with 10 nucleotides matching TRBD2. Germline V CDR1 and CDR2: MNHEY, SVGAGI. The ends lost 2 bases at V and 0 bases at J; junction bases unmatched: 6. The CDR3 consists of 18 residues. This chain's CDR3 is CASSYIRSGRANTGELFF. The CDR3 DNA follows: TGTGCCAGCAGTTACATACGAAGCGGGAGGGCGAACACCGGGGAGCTGTTTTTT.

The V call is TRBV6-2 or TRBV6-3, the J call TRBJ2-7; 12 bases map to TRBD1. The CDR3 length is 15 residues. Trimming took 10 bases from V and 7 from J; bases not matched to a gene: 14. CDR1 and CDR2 (germline): MNHEY, SVGEGT. The CDR3 DNA reads TGTGCCACGCGGAGGGACAGGGGGCCCCATCAGGAGCAGTACTTC. It encodes CATRRDRGPHQEQYF.

The V and J genes are TRBV7-2 and TRBJ2-7; D might be TRBD1 (5 bases). Trimming stripped 5 bases from V and 5 bases from J, with 16 bases between. CDR3 length: 14 residues. Germline V lookup: CDR1 SGHTA, CDR2 FQGNSA. For the CDR3, the DNA is TGTGCCAGCAGCCCGGACAAGCCTTTACACGAGCAGTACTTC. It translates to CASSPDKPLHEQYF.

This clonotype was detected only a few times. The V and J genes are TRBV28 and TRBJ2-6, with D possibly being TRBD1 (5 bases). Per germline, CDR1 MDHEN and CDR2 SYDVKM. V was cut by 8 bases and J by 0 bases, with 20 bases left in between. The CDR3 runs to 18 residues. The CDR3 coding sequence is TGTGCCAGCTTTGCCCCCCAAGGGGATAGCTCTGGGGCCAACGTCCTGACTTTC. Its protein product is CASFAPQGDSSGANVLTF.

This clonotype was counted a few times. The chain joins TRBV6-5 to TRBJ1-5; 9 nucleotides match TRBD1. The germline V gene encodes CDR1 MNHEY and CDR2 SVGAGI. The CDR3 length is 15 residues. The ends lost 3 bases at V and 5 bases at J; junction bases unmatched: 5. In DNA, the CDR3 is TGTGCCAGCAGTTATTCCGACAGGGGGGATCAGCCCCAGCATTTT. Translating it yields CASSYSDRGDQPQHF.

The rearrangement joins TRBV11-2 to TRBJ1-2; D uncertain. Looked up from germline, CDR1 is SGHAT and CDR2 is FQNNGV. Trimming took off 5 bases at V and 3 bases at J, with 19 bases between the two ends. The CDR3 extends over 16 amino acids. CDR3 amino acids: CASSPLAGRWDYGYTF. In nucleotides, the CDR3 is TGTGCCAGCAGCCCATTAGCCGGCCGATGGGACTATGGCTACACCTTC.

This clonotype was found a few times. This chain links TRBV9 with TRBJ1-4; unclear D gene. V was shortened by 0 bases and J by 3 bases, with 3 bases between the two germline ends. The CDR3 is made up of 13 amino acids. Germline lookup yields CDR1 SGDLS and CDR2 YYNGEE. The CDR3 nucleotides are TGTGCCAGCAGCGTAGCGCCTAATGAAAAACTGTTTTTT. It translates to CASSVAPNEKLFF.

This clonotype has a handful of counts. J is TRBJ1-4 and V is TRBV4-3, with no clear D. Between the trimmed V and J ends, which lost 1 base and 8 bases, there was a span of 8 bases. The V gene's germline CDR1 is LGHNA and CDR2 YSLEER. The CDR3 contains 13 residues. CDR3 nucleotides: TGCGCCAGCAGCCAAGGAGCTAGGGAAAAACTGTTTTTT. Translated, it gives CASSQGAREKLFF.

This rearrangement joins TRBV4-3 to TRBJ1-4; no clear D gene. Trimming left V 0 bases short and J 0 bases short, with 11 bases between. This CDR3 contains 17 residues. The germline gives CDR1 LGHNA, CDR2 YSLEER. The CDR3 region is CASSQDSRIATNEKLFF. DNA of the CDR3: TGCGCCAGCAGCCAAGATTCCAGGATTGCAACTAATGAAAAACTGTTTTTT.

This clonotype has just a few counts. V and J are TRBV7-8 and TRBJ2-5; 7 positions match TRBD1. V lost 5 bases to trimming and J lost 6 bases; unmatched junction nucleotides: 12. Germline loops: CDR1 SGHVS, CDR2 FQNEAQ. There are 15 residues in the CDR3. DNA of the CDR3: TGTGCCAGCAGCACCACGGGACAGAATACCAAGACCCAGTACTTC. Protein sequence: CASSTTGQNTKTQYF.

This clonotype occurred many times. The rearrangement links TRBV5-4 to TRBJ2-7, with D perhaps matching TRBD2 (5 bases). Germline V gene data show CDR1 as SGHNT and CDR2 as YYREEE (reference sequence). The length of the CDR3 is 15 residues. Trimming removed 0 bases at V and 3 bases at J, with 13 bases between. The chain's CDR3 is CASSLAGTEGYEQYF. Written as DNA, the CDR3 is TGTGCCAGCAGCTTGGCCGGAACAGAGGGCTACGAGCAGTACTTC.

This chain uses TRBV5-1 with TRBJ1-6; D is unclear. The CDR3 spans 14 residues. The germline V gene has CDR1 SGHRS and CDR2 YFSETQ. V lost 6 bases, J lost 13 bases, and 20 bases lay in between. CDR3 nucleotide sequence: TGCGCCAGCAACACGGACGGCCCCGTGGGCCCCCTCCACTTT. Its translation: CASNTDGPVGPLHF.

This clonotype was seen more than once but under ten times. The gene calls are TRBV6-4 and TRBJ1-6; D not resolved. The CDR3 runs to 13 residues. Germline V gives CDR1 MRHNA, CDR2 SNTAGT. V was pared by 0 bases and J by 8 bases, with 5 bases between. CDR3 nucleotide sequence: TGTGCCAGCAGTGACTCCGTGGATTCACCCCTCCACTTT. This translates into CASSDSVDSPLHF.

This clonotype was picked up many times. The V gene is TRBV27, the J gene TRBJ1-3, with D possibly matching TRBD1 (6 bases). Germline values: CDR1 MNHEY, CDR2 SMNVEV (reference sequence). CDR3 length: 16 residues. The V end lost 6 bases, the J end lost 0 bases, and 15 bases lay between the germline ends. CDR3 region: CASSPAQGFSGNTIYF. In DNA form, the CDR3 reads TGTGCCAGCAGCCCGGCTCAGGGGTTCTCTGGAAACACCATATATTTT.

CDR3 DNA: TGTGCCAGCAGCTCAGAGGGGTACACTGAAGCTTTCTTT. Translating gives CASSSEGYTEAFF. The chain links TRBV7-2 to TRBJ1-1; weak D call: TRBD1 (5 bases). V gave up 4 bases and J gave up 3 bases, with 9 bases separating them. CDR3 length: 13 amino acids. Germline CDR1 reads SGHTA; CDR2 reads FQGNSA. The full variable domain, its missing parts supplied by reference TRBV7-2 and TRBJ1-1, is GAGVSQSPSNKVTEKGKDVELRCDPISGHTALYWYRQSLGQGLEFLIYFQGNSAPDKSGLPSDRFSAERTGGSVSTLTIQRTQQEDSAVYLCASSSEGYTEAFFGQGTRLTVV.

V and J are TRBV28 and TRBJ1-3; D is possibly TRBD1 (5 bases). Germline lookup yields CDR1 MDHEN and CDR2 SYDVKM. Trimming pared 2 bases from V and 1 base from J, leaving 12 bases between. The CDR3 spans 16 residues. In DNA form, the CDR3 reads TGTGCCAGCAGTTTAGGCAGGGAAAGGTCTGGAAACACCATATATTTT. Translated, it gives CASSLGRERSGNTIYF.

This clonotype has only a few counts. The chain carries TRBV20-1 and TRBJ2-5; 12 bases are shared with TRBD2. With V trimmed by 2 bases and J by 4 bases, 8 bases remained unmatched. The CDR3 is made up of 16 amino acids. Germline loops: CDR1 DFQATT, CDR2 SNEGSKA (reference sequence). CDR3 sequence reads: CSARNLAGGLRETQYF. CDR3 nucleotide sequence: TGCAGTGCTAGAAATCTAGCGGGGGGGCTCCGAGAGACCCAGTACTTC.